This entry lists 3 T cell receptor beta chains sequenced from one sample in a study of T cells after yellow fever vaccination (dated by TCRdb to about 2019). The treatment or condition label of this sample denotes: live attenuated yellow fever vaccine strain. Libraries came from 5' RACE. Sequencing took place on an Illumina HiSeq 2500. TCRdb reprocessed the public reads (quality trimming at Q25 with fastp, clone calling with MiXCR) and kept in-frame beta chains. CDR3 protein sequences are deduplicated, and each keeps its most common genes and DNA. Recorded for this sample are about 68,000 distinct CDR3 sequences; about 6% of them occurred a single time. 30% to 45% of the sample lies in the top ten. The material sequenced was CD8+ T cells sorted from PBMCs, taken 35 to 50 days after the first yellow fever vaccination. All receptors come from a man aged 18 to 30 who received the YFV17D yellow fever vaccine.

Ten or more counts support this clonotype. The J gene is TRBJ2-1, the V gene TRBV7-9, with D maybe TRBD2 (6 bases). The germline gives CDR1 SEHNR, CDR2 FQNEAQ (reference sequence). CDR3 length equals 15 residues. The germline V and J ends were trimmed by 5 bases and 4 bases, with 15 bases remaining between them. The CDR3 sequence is CASSEPGLVYNEQFF. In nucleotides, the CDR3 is TGTGCCAGCAGCGAGCCGGGACTGGTATACAATGAGCAGTTCTTC.

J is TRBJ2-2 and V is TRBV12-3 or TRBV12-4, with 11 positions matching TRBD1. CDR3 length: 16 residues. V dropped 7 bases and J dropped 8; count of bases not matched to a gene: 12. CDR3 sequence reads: CASIPEGQGVGGELFF. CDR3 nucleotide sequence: TGTGCCAGCATTCCCGAGGGACAGGGGGTGGGTGGGGAGCTGTTTTTT.

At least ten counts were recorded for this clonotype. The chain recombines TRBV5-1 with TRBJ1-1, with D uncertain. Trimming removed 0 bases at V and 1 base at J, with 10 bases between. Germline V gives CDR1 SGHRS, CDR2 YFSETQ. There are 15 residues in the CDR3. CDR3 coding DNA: TGCGCCAGCAGCTTGGAGCCGGGAGCGAACACTGAAGCTTTCTTT. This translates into CASSLEPGANTEAFF.